Following are 2 T cell receptor beta chains from one sample sequenced in a study of CD8+CD57+ T cells in acquired aplastic anemia. Genomic DNA served as template for TCR beta VDJ and CDR3 profiling. TCRdb ran MiXCR on the reads and lists one entry per CDR3 protein. Among around 250,000 distinct CDR3 sequences, 45% to 70% were seen once, and the ten largest hold 7% to 9%. Sequenced material: sorted CD4+, CD8+, or CD8+CD57+ T cells (not recorded which) from PBMCs. The receptors stem from a human donor with severe aplastic anemia or a healthy control (not recorded which).

Of note for this clonotype: A much larger clone sits a single nucleotide away, making a read error possible. The chain recombines TRBV5-8 with TRBJ1-5, with TRBD1 as a possible D gene (5 bases). Trimming left V 2 bases short and J 7 bases short, with 22 bases between. The germline V gene encodes CDR1 SGHTS and CDR2 YDEGEE. This CDR3 spans 17 amino acids. CDR3 nucleotides: TGTGCCAGCAGCTTTAGGGGCAGAGTCGTCAGGTCCCAGCCCCAGCATTTT. Its protein is CASSFRGRVVRSQPQHF.

This clonotype was seen at least ten times. The chain joins TRBV27 to TRBJ1-5, with 9 bases identical to TRBD1. The CDR3 loop spans 14 amino acids. Germline V gives CDR1 MNHEY, CDR2 SMNVEV (reference sequence). J was trimmed by 5 bases and V by 4 bases; bases with no gene match: 3. The CDR3 region has the DNA TGTGCCAGCAGTTCCGGGACAGGGTATCAGCCCCAGCATTTT. Translating it yields CASSSGTGYQPQHF.